Following are 12 T cell receptor beta chains from one sample sequenced in a study of cytomegalovirus exposure and HLA in healthy donors (dated by TCRdb to the late 2010s). The library came from the immunoSEQ multiplex PCR assay. For the multiplex PCR, a mixture combining 60 forward primers for TCR Vbeta segments and 13 reverse primers for TCR Jbeta segments was used. The source is immuneACCESS, and TCRdb retained only in-frame sequences with V and J called. Part of the clones is not carried over; for the studies checked, unresolved V genes explain less than half of this, and the remainder is unexplained. This sample gives over 60,000 clones in total; roughly 71% of them show up just once. Approximately 13% of the sample is held by the ten biggest clonotypes. Input material: PBMCs. Receptors originate from an older man in good health and CMV-seronegative.

The chain combines TRBV28 with TRBJ2-4, with TRBD1 matching over 9 bases. Germline V gene lookup returns CDR1 MDHEN and CDR2 SYDVKM. The J segment lost 2 bases and the V segment lost 5 bases, leaving 7 bases of the junction unmatched. This CDR3 spans 16 amino acids. The CDR3 is CASSPPGQGPKNIQYF. The CDR3 DNA sequence: TGTGCCAGCAGTCCTCCGGGACAGGGTCCCAAAAACATTCAGTACTTC.

This clone was found a few times. The chain links TRBV6-6 to TRBJ1-2, with no clear D. Between the trimmed V and J ends, which lost 5 bases and 8 bases, there was a span of 9 bases. CDR3 length: 11 residues. Germline V lookup: CDR1 MNHNY, CDR2 SVGAGI (reference sequence). The CDR3 sequence is CASSEAPGYTF. For the CDR3, the DNA is TGTGCCAGCAGTGAGGCCCCAGGCTACACCTTC.

This clone has a single count. The junction departs from the called germline gene at one end, perhaps through a read error. V is TRBV7-9 and J is TRBJ2-4, with D perhaps matching TRBD1 (5 bases). From germline, CDR1 is SEHNR and CDR2 FQNEAQ (reference sequence). The CDR3 runs to 16 residues. The CDR3 sequence is CSSSLGAIQPKNIQYF. CDR3 bases: TGTTCCAGCAGCTTAGGGGCGATCCAACCCAAAAACATTCAGTACTTC.

This clone occurred a few times. This sequence joins TRBV6-1 and TRBJ1-2; 7 bases are a match to TRBD1. Germline CDR1 reads MNHNS; CDR2 reads SASEGT. The CDR3 has 16 amino acids. Trimming took 2 bases from V and 4 from J; bases not matched to a gene: 10. In nucleotides, the CDR3 is TGTGCCAGCAGTGAACCGGGACAGACTTTCGTCTATGGCTACACCTTC. This gives the protein CASSEPGQTFVYGYTF.

CDR3 region: CASSPEGETQYF. The CDR3 nucleotides read TGCGCCAGCAGCCCGGAGGGGGAGACCCAGTACTTC. This rearrangement joins TRBV5-1 to TRBJ2-5; weak D call: TRBD2 (6 bases). CDR1 SGHRS and CDR2 YFSETQ come from the germline V gene. V gave up 4 bases and J gave up 5 bases, with 9 bases separating them. CDR3 length equals 12 residues. Together with reference TRBV5-1 and TRBJ2-5, the CDR3 gives the full variable domain: KAGVTQTPRYLIKTRGQQVTLSCSPISGHRSVSWYQQTPGQGLQFLFEYFSETQRNKGNFPGRFSGRQFSNSRSEMNVSTLELGDSALYLCASSPEGETQYFGPGTRLLVL.

The chain has TRBV19 and TRBJ2-2; 9 positions match TRBD1. CDR3 length: 14 residues. J was trimmed by 5 bases and V by 6 bases; bases with no gene match: 4. Germline V lookup: CDR1 LNHDA, CDR2 SQIVND (reference sequence). The CDR3 DNA is TGTGCCAGTAGCCGGGGACAGGGAACCGGGGAGCTGTTTTTT. Amino acid sequence: CASSRGQGTGELFF.

CDR3 amino acids: CASSPQGSYEQYF. CDR3 DNA sequence: TGTGCCAGCAGTCCCCAGGGCTCCTACGAGCAGTACTTC. The gene calls are TRBV2 and TRBJ2-7; D is possibly TRBD1 (5 bases). This CDR3 is built from 13 residues. In germline, CDR1 is SNHLY, CDR2 FYNNEI. The germline V and J ends were trimmed by 5 bases and 0 bases, with 8 bases remaining between them.

The CDR3 bases are TGTGCCAGCAGCCGCACAGGGGGCATCGACACTGAAGCTTTCTTT. Translated: CASSRTGGIDTEAFF. The V call is TRBV7-6, the J call TRBJ1-1; TRBD1 matches 9 bases. The germline gives CDR1 SGHVS, CDR2 FNYEAQ. The length of the CDR3 is 15 residues. V trimming: 5 bases; J trimming: 3 bases; junction bases outside the gene matches: 7.

This sequence joins TRBV19 and TRBJ2-7; 8 nucleotides align to TRBD1. This CDR3 spans 16 amino acids. Trimming removed 4 bases from V and 3 bases from J; junction bases left unmatched: 11. The germline gives CDR1 LNHDA, CDR2 SQIVND (reference sequence). The DNA of the CDR3 is TGTGCCAGTAGTACGGCAGGGGGCTTGGGGTTCTACGAGCAGTACTTC. Its protein is CASSTAGGLGFYEQYF.

V is TRBV5-8 and J is TRBJ2-5; D call uncertain. This CDR3 comprises 12 residues. Germline V lookup: CDR1 SGHTS, CDR2 YDEGEE. Trimming left V 8 bases short and J 0 bases short, with 8 bases between. CDR3 residues: CASPRYQETQYF. DNA for the CDR3: TGTGCCAGTCCACGGTACCAAGAGACCCAGTACTTC.

The chain is built from TRBV4-1 and TRBJ1-6, with D possibly matching TRBD1 (5 bases). The CDR3 runs 15 residues. Germline assignment: CDR1 MGHRA and CDR2 YSYEKL. V was cut by 4 bases and J by 7 bases, with 14 bases left in between. The DNA of the CDR3 is TGCGCCAGCAGCCTCGACCAGGGTACGAATTCACCCCTCCACTTT. Its translation: CASSLDQGTNSPLHF.

This clone occurred a few times. The rearrangement links TRBV7-2 to TRBJ1-4; no clear D. CDR1 and CDR2 from the germline V gene are SGHTA and FQGNSA. The length of the CDR3 is 12 residues. V lost 2 bases and J lost 5, with 3 bases in between. The CDR3 loop reads CASSLSNEKLFF. DNA for the CDR3: TGTGCCAGCAGCTTATCGAATGAAAAACTGTTTTTT.